This passage covers 32 T cell receptor beta chains from one sample sequenced in a study of shared clonotypes between healthy human individuals. Repertoires were generated with immunoSEQ multiplex PCR, while TCRdb's copy carries only in-frame clones and drops some. The profile shows roughly 2.5 million clones, over 85% of them singletons. The sequenced sample consisted of naive CD4+ T cells sorted from blood. Noted subset: CD45RA+ positively selected. The receptors derive from a man between 18 and 35 years old in good health.

The chain links TRBV5-1 to TRBJ2-2; D gene unclear. Looked up from germline, CDR1 is SGHRS and CDR2 is YFSETQ. The CDR3 contains 14 residues. Between the trimmed V and J ends, which lost 4 bases and 2 bases, there was a span of 9 bases. CDR3 protein: CASSQILNTGELFF. The CDR3 DNA follows: TGCGCCAGCAGCCAGATTCTTAACACCGGGGAGCTGTTTTTT. The entire variable domain, with the rest obtained from reference TRBV5-1 and TRBJ2-2, is as follows: KAGVTQTPRYLIKTRGQQVTLSCSPISGHRSVSWYQQTPGQGLQFLFEYFSETQRNKGNFPGRFSGRQFSNSRSEMNVSTLELGDSALYLCASSQILNTGELFFGEGSRLTVL.

The J gene is TRBJ2-2, the V gene TRBV9, with 9 bases lining up with TRBD2. V lost 7 bases, J lost 4 bases, and 11 bases stayed unmatched. Germline V lookup: CDR1 SGDLS, CDR2 YYNGEE. This CDR3 region has 16 residues. The chain's CDR3 is CASARPGTSSTGELFF. In DNA, the CDR3 is TGTGCCAGCGCCCGACCCGGGACTAGCAGCACCGGGGAGCTGTTTTTT.

V is TRBV5-1 and J is TRBJ2-5, with 9 bases fitting TRBD1. CDR3 length: 14 amino acids. J lost 5 bases, V lost 3 bases, and 5 bases had no gene match. The germline gives CDR1 SGHRS, CDR2 YFSETQ. Written as DNA, the CDR3 is TGCGCCAGCAGCTCCCGGACAGGGGACGAGACCCAGTACTTC. Encoded protein: CASSSRTGDETQYF.

The sample holds a few counts of this clone. The V gene is TRBV10-1, the J gene TRBJ1-5, with D unclear. Germline lookup yields CDR1 WNHNN and CDR2 SYGVQD (reference sequence). Trimming pared 3 bases from V and 8 bases from J, leaving 8 bases between. The CDR3 length is 12 residues. CDR3 region: CASSDAAEPQHF. CDR3 bases: TGCGCCAGCAGTGATGCGGCAGAGCCCCAGCATTTT.

This rearrangement joins TRBV11-2 to TRBJ2-7; 7 positions agree with TRBD1. The CDR3 spans 14 residues. Trimming at V came to 3 bases and at J to 3 bases, leaving 5 bases not matched to a gene. Germline CDR1 SGHAT, CDR2 FQNNGV. CDR3 DNA: TGTGCCAGCAGCTTTGACAGGGCGCTCTACGAGCAGTACTTC. The encoded protein is CASSFDRALYEQYF.

The genes are TRBV27 and TRBJ1-2; 8 bases line up with TRBD1. Trimming at V came to 2 bases and at J to 1 base, leaving 3 bases not matched to a gene. Germline CDR1 and CDR2: MNHEY and SMNVEV (reference sequence). The CDR3 spans 15 residues. The CDR3 DNA follows: TGTGCCAGCAGTTTAGGGACAGGAGTTAACTATGGCTACACCTTC. This encodes CASSLGTGVNYGYTF.

This clone has a handful of counts. The J gene is TRBJ1-1, the V gene TRBV5-6; D is uncertain. The CDR3 is 12 residues long. Germline V gives CDR1 SGHDT, CDR2 YYEEEE. V was shortened by 1 base and J by 5 bases, with 6 bases between the two germline ends. The CDR3, as DNA: TGTGCCAGCAGCTTGCTGGGGACTGAAGCTTTCTTT. As protein: CASSLLGTEAFF.

This rearrangement joins TRBV5-8 to TRBJ2-7; D call uncertain. The germline V and J ends were trimmed by 2 bases and 7 bases, with 13 bases remaining between them. The CDR3 sequence is 13 residues long. Germline loops: CDR1 SGHTS, CDR2 YDEGEE. The CDR3 sequence: CASSFGSMGEQYF. The CDR3 nucleotides read TGTGCCAGCAGCTTTGGTTCTATGGGGGAGCAGTACTTC.

This clone has a single count. The gene calls are TRBV9 and TRBJ1-1; D gene unclear. Germline-derived CDR1 and CDR2 are SGDLS and YYNGEE. The V gene lost 1 base and the J gene lost 0 bases, with 7 bases spanning the gap. This CDR3 is 14 amino acids long. CDR3 sequence (DNA): TGTGCCAGCAGCGTAAGTCCAGTGAACACTGAAGCTTTCTTT. Its translation is CASSVSPVNTEAFF. The full variable domain, its missing parts supplied by reference TRBV9 and TRBJ1-1, is DSGVTQTPKHLITATGQRVTLRCSPRSGDLSVYWYQQSLDQGLQFLIQYYNGEERAKGNILERFSAQQFPDLHSELNLSSLELGDSALYFCASSVSPVNTEAFFGQGTRLTVV.

The CDR3 is CASSLLAGGRTDTQYF. In nucleotides, the CDR3 is TGTGCCAGCAGCCTCTTAGCGGGGGGCCGCACAGATACGCAGTATTTT. V gene TRBV14 combines with J gene TRBJ2-3; TRBD2 matches at 10 bases. With V trimmed by 4 bases and J by 1 base, 5 bases remained unmatched. The germline gives CDR1 SGHDN, CDR2 FVKESK. The CDR3 contains 16 residues.

This clone was seen a single time. Within the sample, other DNA sequences also encode this same CDR3. The chain has TRBV5-1 and TRBJ1-4, with D unresolved. Germline loops: CDR1 SGHRS, CDR2 YFSETQ. Trimming shortened V by 0 bases and J by 4 bases, and 4 bases separated the two germline ends. This CDR3 has 13 residues. The CDR3, as DNA: TGCGCCAGCAGCTTGGGCGATAATGAAAAACTGTTTTTT. This gives the protein CASSLGDNEKLFF.

The gene calls are TRBV6-1 and TRBJ2-3; D is unresolved. Germline V gene lookup returns CDR1 MNHNS and CDR2 SASEGT. CDR3 length: 15 amino acids. Between the trimmed V and J ends, which lost 1 base and 0 bases, there was a span of 8 bases. Written as DNA, the CDR3 is TGTGCCAGCAGTGAAGGGGTCACTAGCACAGATACGCAGTATTTT. Translating it yields CASSEGVTSTDTQYF.

The chain combines TRBV6-5 with TRBJ1-6, with 8 bases identical to TRBD1. Germline V gene data show CDR1 as MNHEY and CDR2 as SVGAGI. V lost 2 bases, J lost 6 bases, and 3 bases stayed unmatched. The CDR3 contains 15 residues. CDR3 in amino acids: CASSYVQGANSPLHF. DNA of the CDR3: TGTGCCAGCAGTTACGTCCAGGGGGCTAATTCACCCCTCCACTTT.

The genes are TRBV5-1 and TRBJ2-6, with 8 bases matching TRBD1. The germline gives CDR1 SGHRS, CDR2 YFSETQ. The CDR3 runs to 17 residues. With V trimmed by 4 bases and J by 1 base, 7 bases remained unmatched. The CDR3 loop reads CASSVDRASSGANVLTF. Written as DNA, the CDR3 is TGCGCCAGCAGCGTGGACAGGGCCTCTTCTGGGGCCAACGTCCTGACTTTC. Using reference TRBV5-1 and TRBJ2-6 for the parts outside the CDR3, the full variable domain is KAGVTQTPRYLIKTRGQQVTLSCSPISGHRSVSWYQQTPGQGLQFLFEYFSETQRNKGNFPGRFSGRQFSNSRSEMNVSTLELGDSALYLCASSVDRASSGANVLTFGAGSRLTVL.

The chain recombines TRBV10-3 with TRBJ1-2, with TRBD1 matching over 8 bases. The CDR3 totals 14 residues. The junction had 5 bases not matched to a gene; V was cut back by 3 bases and J by 5 bases. The germline V gene has CDR1 ENHRY and CDR2 SYGVKD. CDR3: CAISDDQGAYGYTF. The CDR3 region has the DNA TGTGCCATCAGTGACGACCAGGGGGCGTATGGCTACACCTTC.

This clone was observed a single time. The chain links TRBV12-5 to TRBJ1-1; D possibly corresponds to TRBD1 (5 bases). Germline values: CDR1 LGHNT, CDR2 FRNRAP. The CDR3 has 14 amino acids. Trimming stripped 5 bases from V and 0 bases from J, with 10 bases between. CDR3 protein: CASGSPGLNTEAFF. In DNA form, the CDR3 reads TGTGCTAGTGGTAGCCCAGGGTTGAACACTGAAGCTTTCTTT.

The chain is built from TRBV6-4 and TRBJ2-7; TRBD1 matches at 7 bases. The CDR3 is made up of 15 amino acids. V lost 6 bases, J lost 0 bases, and 8 bases stayed unmatched. The germline CDR1 and CDR2 sequences are MRHNA and SNTAGT. The CDR3 loop is CASREQGSGSYEQYF. The CDR3 bases are TGTGCCAGCAGGGAACAGGGGAGTGGCTCCTACGAGCAGTACTTC.

On this clone: Germline and junction disagree at one end, which may indicate a read error. This rearrangement joins TRBV29-1 to TRBJ1-1; D remains unclear. CDR1 is SQVTM, CDR2 ANQGSEA, per germline. This CDR3 is built from 9 residues. CDR3 protein: CSVGQRTDF. As DNA, the CDR3 is TGCAGCGTAGGGCAGCGGACTGACTTT.

This clone was seen once. The chain combines TRBV4-1 with TRBJ1-3; no clear D gene. V dropped 2 bases and J dropped 1 base, with 9 bases sitting between them. Germline CDR1 and CDR2: MGHRA and YSYEKL. The CDR3 loop spans 15 amino acids. The CDR3, as DNA: TGCGCCAGCAGCCAAATGGCAGATTCTGGAAACACCATATATTTT. It encodes CASSQMADSGNTIYF.

This rearrangement joins TRBV27 to TRBJ2-2, with 9 bases matching TRBD2. Germline CDR1 reads MNHEY; CDR2 reads SMNVEV (reference sequence). The CDR3 has 17 residues. After removal of 5 bases from V and 4 bases from J, the junction contained 11 bases not matched to a gene. The CDR3 DNA is TGTGCCAGCAGTGGAGGTCGGTGGCGGGAGGGCACCGGGGAGCTGTTTTTT. It translates to CASSGGRWREGTGELFF.

V and J are TRBV7-6 and TRBJ2-3; D possibly matches TRBD1 or TRBD2 (6 bases each). Trimming removed 5 bases at V and 6 bases at J, with 9 bases between. Germline V gene lookup returns CDR1 SGHVS and CDR2 FNYEAQ. The CDR3 extends over 12 amino acids. The CDR3 protein is CASSGGGDTQYF. CDR3 nucleotides: TGTGCCAGCAGCGGAGGGGGGGATACGCAGTATTTT.

V is TRBV10-3 and J is TRBJ2-5; weak D call: TRBD2 (5 bases). The J call may be mistaken, given a closer DNA end match to TRBJ2-7. The germline V gene has CDR1 ENHRY and CDR2 SYGVKD. This CDR3 region has 14 residues. The CDR3 sequence is CAISDSSRAYEQYF. For the CDR3, the DNA is TGTGCCATCAGTGACTCTAGCAGAGCCTACGAGCAGTACTTC.

Only a few counts were recorded for this clone. The sample contains more than one DNA sequence encoding this CDR3. V is TRBV6-5 and J is TRBJ2-7, with TRBD1 matching 10 bases. Looked up from germline, CDR1 is MNHEY and CDR2 is SVGAGI. The CDR3 has 15 amino acids. Germline trimming cut 0 bases from V and 2 bases from J; bases unmatched to any gene: 1. The CDR3 loop is CASSYSDRGAYEQYF. For the CDR3, the DNA is TGTGCCAGCAGTTACTCGGACAGGGGGGCCTACGAGCAGTACTTC.

In regard to this clone: This specimen includes other DNA sequences encoding the same CDR3. This chain uses TRBV6-5 with TRBJ2-3; a weak D match, TRBD2 (6 bases). Germline values: CDR1 MNHEY, CDR2 SVGAGI. V was trimmed by 8 bases and J by 2 bases, leaving 11 bases between them. CDR3 size: 13 residues. CDR3 in DNA: TGTGCCAGCCGACGGGGGAACACAGATACGCAGTATTTT. It is translated as CASRRGNTDTQYF.

A word on this clone: This sample includes further DNA sequences coding for the same CDR3. The chain is built from TRBV6-4 and TRBJ1-2; D gene ambiguous. There are 13 residues in the CDR3. CDR1 MRHNA and CDR2 SNTAGT come from the germline V gene. Trimming pared 3 bases from V and 0 bases from J, leaving 5 bases between. The CDR3 DNA is TGTGCCAGCAGTGAGGGCTCTAACTATGGCTACACCTTC. As protein: CASSEGSNYGYTF.

V is TRBV10-3 and J is TRBJ2-5; D is possibly TRBD2 (5 bases). The CDR3 is made up of 9 amino acids. The germline V gene has CDR1 ENHRY and CDR2 SYGVKD. V gave up 11 bases and J gave up 14 bases, with 15 bases separating them. The DNA for the CDR3 is TGTGCCGGCCGGGGAACTGAATACTTC. Protein product: CAGRGTEYF.

This rearrangement joins TRBV7-2 to TRBJ2-1, with a possible D match to TRBD1 (6 bases). V lost 6 bases and J 4 bases, leaving 16 bases between the germline ends. The CDR3 is 15 residues long. In germline, CDR1 is SGHTA, CDR2 FQGNSA. The CDR3 DNA follows: TGTGCCAGCAGATCCCCCGGGACACATTACAATGAGCAGTTCTTC. Its translation is CASRSPGTHYNEQFF.

As DNA, the CDR3 is TGTGCTAGTGGTTTGGTACCAAAGGGGTCCGAGACAGGGGGTGATGGCTACACCTTC. Its translation: CASGLVPKGSETGGDGYTF. The chain is built from TRBV12-5 and TRBJ1-2; 9 nucleotides match TRBD1. This CDR3 contains 19 residues. Germline V lookup: CDR1 LGHNT, CDR2 FRNRAP. Unmatched junction bases numbered 17, after V lost 0 bases and J lost 6 bases.

The chain is built from TRBV5-6 and TRBJ1-4; 7 positions agree with TRBD1. Germline loops: CDR1 SGHDT, CDR2 YYEEEE. CDR3 length: 16 amino acids. Unmatched junction bases numbered 10, after V lost 4 bases and J lost 4 bases. The CDR3 sequence is CASSVTSTGLNEKLFF. The CDR3 nucleotides are TGTGCCAGCAGCGTAACGTCGACAGGGCTTAATGAAAAACTGTTTTTT.

The V gene is TRBV29-1, the J gene TRBJ2-5; maybe TRBD2 (6 bases). In germline, CDR1 is SQVTM, CDR2 ANQGSEA. Deletions cut 8 bases from V and 9 bases from J, with 22 bases between. The length of the CDR3 is 13 residues. This CDR3 reads CSPAAVGGGSQYF. The CDR3 DNA sequence: TGCAGCCCGGCCGCAGTGGGCGGAGGGTCCCAGTACTTC. The full variable domain, rest sourced from reference TRBV29-1 and TRBJ2-5, is SAVISQKPSRDICQRGTSLTIQCQVDSQVTMMFWYRQQPGQSLTLIATANQGSEATYESGFVIDKFPISRPNLTFSTLTVSNMSPEDSSIYLCSPAAVGGGSQYFGPGTRLLVL.

The chain recombines TRBV5-1 with TRBJ2-1, with D maybe TRBD1 (8 bases). V was pared by 3 bases and J by 3 bases, with 16 bases between. The CDR3 is 16 residues long. Germline-derived CDR1 and CDR2 are SGHRS and YFSETQ. The CDR3 coding sequence is TGCGCCAGCAGCTGGAATAACAGGGGGGGCTACAATGAGCAGTTCTTC. It codes for CASSWNNRGGYNEQFF.

This chain links TRBV4-1 with TRBJ2-5, with D perhaps matching TRBD1 (6 bases). CDR1 and CDR2 from the germline V gene are MGHRA and YSYEKL. The germline V and J ends were trimmed by 5 bases and 4 bases, with 14 bases remaining between them. The CDR3 totals 14 residues. Written as DNA, the CDR3 is TGCGCCAGCAGCTGGATGGGGGCCGGAGAGACCCAGTACTTC. It specifies CASSWMGAGETQYF.